A selection of T cell receptor beta chains follows, all from one sample in a study of radiotherapy plus CTLA-4 blockade in lung cancer. Assay used: immunoSEQ multiplex PCR; TCRdb lists only in-frame clones, some missing. The table includes 85,000 to 120,000 clones, around 85% detected once. This specimen consisted of peripheral blood, obtained from a patient treated with radiotherapy plus ipilimumab. These receptors all stem from a human donor with non-small cell lung cancer that progressed on radiotherapy plus ipilimumab. Some clones in this sample may be carry-over from other donors' samples. Both conserved end residues are part of each CDR3. The D gene is left open where the match is weak. Clone size, where shown, is once, few, many, or a class for clones that have expanded.

TGTGCCAGCAGTTCTACAGGGATGGTGTCCTACGAGCAGTACTTC,CASSSTGMVSYEQYF,TRBJ2-7,NA,TRBV28,NA
TGTGCCACCAGCAGGGGGGACTCCCTCGTCTCCGAGCAGTACTTC,CATSRGDSLVSEQYF,TRBJ2-7,NA,TRBV15,NA
TGTGCTAGCAGTCCAGGAACGGGGCCAGATACGCAGTATTTT,CASSPGTGPDTQYF,TRBJ2-3,NA,TRBV7-7,NA
TGTGCCAGTAGACAAGCCCATGATGACTACTCCTACGAGCAGTACTTC,CASRQAHDDYSYEQYF,TRBJ2-7,NA,TRBV19,few
TGTGCCAGTAGCCCGGGCGGGTTCGGCTACGAGCAGTACTTC,CASSPGGFGYEQYF,TRBJ2-7,NA,TRBV19,NA
TGTGCCAGCAGTTATACCCAGGGATATGAGCAGTACTTC,CASSYTQGYEQYF,TRBJ2-7,NA,TRBV2,NA
TGTGCCAGCAGCTTAAGGGGAGCGGGGACTAGTGACACCGGGGAGCTGTTTTTT,CASSLRGAGTSDTGELFF,TRBJ2-2,TRBD2,TRBV7-6,NA
TGTGCCAGCAGTGACTCGAATAGCGGGGGGGCCGTCGTCAAAAACATTCAGTACTTC,CASSDSNSGGAVVKNIQYF,TRBJ2-4,TRBD2,TRBV6-4,NA
TGTGCCAGCAGTTTAAGGTTCCCGGCGGACTACCGTTACAATGAGCAGTTCTTC,CASSLRFPADYRYNEQFF,TRBJ2-1,NA,TRBV27,NA
TGTGCCAGCAGCTTGGATGGTGGGGGGTACACTGAAGCTTTCTTT,CASSLDGGGYTEAFF,TRBJ1-1,NA,TRBV5-4,NA
TGTGCCTGGAGTGTACTTCTCTATCGGTCAAACACTGAAGCTTTCTTT,CAWSVLLYRSNTEAFF,TRBJ1-1,NA,TRBV30,NA
TGTGCCAGCAGGGCCTTGGGGGGCCCTCAGCCCCAGCATTTT,CASRALGGPQPQHF,TRBJ1-5,NA,TRBV2,once
TGTGCCAGCAGTTACTCGGAGGGCCTCTATGGCTACACCTTC,CASSYSEGLYGYTF,TRBJ1-2,NA,TRBV6-6,NA
TGCGCCAGCAGCCAAGAGCTCGGAAGAGACCCGACCGTCTACACCTTC,CASSQELGRDPTVYTF,TRBJ1-2,NA,TRBV4-1,NA
TGTGCCAGCAGCTTAGCTCTTTGGACTGAAGCTTTCTTT,CASSLALWTEAFF,TRBJ1-1,NA,TRBV11-2,NA
TGCAGGGTAGGCCTTTGGAACAATGAGCAGTTCTTC,CRVGLWNNEQFF,TRBJ2-1,NA,TRBV29-1,NA
TGCGCCAGCAGCTTGGCCTGGGGTGGGGTATACAATGAGCAGTTCTTC,CASSLAWGGVYNEQFF,TRBJ2-1,NA,TRBV5-1,NA
TGTGCCAGCAGTGTGACAGGGGCAAACACTGAAGCTTTCTTT,CASSVTGANTEAFF,TRBJ1-1,TRBD1,TRBV27,NA
TGTGCCAGCAGCCCACACAGGGACAAAGAGACCCAGTACTTC,CASSPHRDKETQYF,TRBJ2-5,NA,TRBV7-9,NA
TGTGCCAGTAGTATCACCATCTACACTGAAGCTTTCTTT,CASSITIYTEAFF,TRBJ1-1,NA,TRBV19,NA
TGTGCCAGCAGTTTTTCGATCGAGCAGTACTTC,CASSFSIEQYF,TRBJ2-7,NA,TRBV28,once
TGTGCCAGTAAATGGGAACAGGGGTCTCCTTACGAGCAGTACTTC,CASKWEQGSPYEQYF,TRBJ2-7,TRBD1,TRBV2,NA
TGCGCCAGCAGCTTGCCCTCCACTTTAGCGGGGGTCAATGAGCAGTTCTTC,CASSLPSTLAGVNEQFF,TRBJ2-1,TRBD2,TRBV5-1,NA